This note documents a single T cell receptor (beta chain) sequence. Antigen specificity is unknown. Points from the study as a whole: The TCR gene usage of tumor memory CD4+ T cells clustered together with blood and lymph node memory CD4+ cells and with lymph node naive CD4+ cells.

TCRdb re-called the 5' RACE reads with MiXCR, one entry per CDR3 protein. The repertoire includes tens of thousands of distinct CDR3 sequences, about 28% of them detected once, and 2.5% to 3.5% sits in the top ten. The V end lost 4 bases, the J end lost 1 base, and 8 bases lay between the germline ends. This CDR3 has 13 amino acids. Germline V gene sequence: CDR1 SGHRS, CDR2 YFSETQ. The sample consisted of tumor-infiltrating memory CD4+ T cells sorted from the breast tumor. Subset specified: memory CD4+ T cells, CD4+CD45RO+CD25-. The receptor was derived from a female donor with breast cancer. This sequence joins TRBV5-1 and TRBJ1-2; D unresolved. The chain's CDR3 is CASSQVYNYGYTF. In nucleotides, the CDR3 is TGCGCCAGCAGCCAAGTTTATAACTATGGCTACACCTTC.